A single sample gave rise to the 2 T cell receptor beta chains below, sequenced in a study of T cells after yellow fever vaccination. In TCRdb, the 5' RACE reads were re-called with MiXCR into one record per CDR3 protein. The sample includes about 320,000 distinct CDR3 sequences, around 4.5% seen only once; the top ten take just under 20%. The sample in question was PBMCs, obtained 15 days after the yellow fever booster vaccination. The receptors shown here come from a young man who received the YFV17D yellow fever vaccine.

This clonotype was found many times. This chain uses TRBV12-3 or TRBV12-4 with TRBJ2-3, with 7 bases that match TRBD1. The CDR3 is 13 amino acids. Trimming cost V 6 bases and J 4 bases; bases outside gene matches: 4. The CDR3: CASSQTGSDTQYF. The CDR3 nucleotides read TGTGCCAGCAGCCAGACAGGGTCAGATACGCAGTATTTT.

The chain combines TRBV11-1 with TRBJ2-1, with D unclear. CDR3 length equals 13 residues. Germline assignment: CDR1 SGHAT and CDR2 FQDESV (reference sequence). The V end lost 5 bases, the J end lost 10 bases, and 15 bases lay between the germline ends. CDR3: CASSAAPFGEQFF. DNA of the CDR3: TGTGCCAGCAGCGCTGCCCCCTTTGGAGAGCAGTTCTTC.